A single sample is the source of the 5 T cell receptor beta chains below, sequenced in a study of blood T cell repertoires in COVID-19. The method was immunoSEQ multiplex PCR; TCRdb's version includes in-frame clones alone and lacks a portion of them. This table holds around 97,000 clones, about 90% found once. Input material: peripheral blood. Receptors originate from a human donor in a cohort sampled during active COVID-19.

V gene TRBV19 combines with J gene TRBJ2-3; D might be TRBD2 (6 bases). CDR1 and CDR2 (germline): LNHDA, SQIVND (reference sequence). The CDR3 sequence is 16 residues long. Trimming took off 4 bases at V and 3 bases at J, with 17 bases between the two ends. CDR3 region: CASSSPAGSGTDTQYF. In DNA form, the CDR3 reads TGTGCCAGTAGTAGTCCTGCGGGATCCGGAACAGATACGCAGTATTTT.

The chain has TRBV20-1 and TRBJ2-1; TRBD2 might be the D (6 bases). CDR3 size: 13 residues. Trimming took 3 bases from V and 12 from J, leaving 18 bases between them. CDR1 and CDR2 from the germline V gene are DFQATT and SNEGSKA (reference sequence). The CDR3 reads CSASRRTSSAQFF. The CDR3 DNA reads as TGCAGTGCTAGTAGGCGAACTAGCTCAGCGCAGTTCTTC.

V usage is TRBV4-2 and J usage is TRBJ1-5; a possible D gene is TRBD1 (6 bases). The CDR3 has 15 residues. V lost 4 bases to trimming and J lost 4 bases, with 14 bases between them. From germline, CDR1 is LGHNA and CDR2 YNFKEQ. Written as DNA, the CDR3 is TGTGCCAGCAGCCCCAAACAGGGAGGGAATCAGCCCCAGCATTTT. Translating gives CASSPKQGGNQPQHF.

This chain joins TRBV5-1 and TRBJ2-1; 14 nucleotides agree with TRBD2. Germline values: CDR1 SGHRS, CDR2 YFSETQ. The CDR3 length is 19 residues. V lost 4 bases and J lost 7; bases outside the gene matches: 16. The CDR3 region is CASSPPGLAGAGRSNEQFF. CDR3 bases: TGCGCCAGCAGCCCCCCGGGACTAGCGGGAGCCGGCCGATCTAATGAGCAGTTCTTC.

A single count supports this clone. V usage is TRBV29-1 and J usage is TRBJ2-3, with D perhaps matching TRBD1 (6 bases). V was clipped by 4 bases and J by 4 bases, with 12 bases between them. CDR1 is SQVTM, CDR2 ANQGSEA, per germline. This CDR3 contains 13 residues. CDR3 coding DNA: TGCAGCGTTGGGACAGCGAGCCCAGATACGCAGTATTTT. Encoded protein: CSVGTASPDTQYF.